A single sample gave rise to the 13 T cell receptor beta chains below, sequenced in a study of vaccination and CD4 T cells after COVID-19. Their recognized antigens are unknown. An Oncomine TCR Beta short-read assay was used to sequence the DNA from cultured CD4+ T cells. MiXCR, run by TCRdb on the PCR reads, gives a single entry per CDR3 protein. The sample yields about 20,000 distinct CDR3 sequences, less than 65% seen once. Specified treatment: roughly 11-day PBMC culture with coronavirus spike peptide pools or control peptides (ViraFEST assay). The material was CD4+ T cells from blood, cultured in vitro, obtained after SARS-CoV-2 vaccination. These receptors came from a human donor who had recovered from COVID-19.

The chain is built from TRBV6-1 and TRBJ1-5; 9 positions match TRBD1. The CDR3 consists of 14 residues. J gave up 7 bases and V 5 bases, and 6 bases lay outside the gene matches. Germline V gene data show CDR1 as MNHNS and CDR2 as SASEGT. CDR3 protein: CASSLGQGHQPQHF. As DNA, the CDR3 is TGTGCCAGCAGTCTGGGACAGGGACACCAGCCCCAGCATTTT.

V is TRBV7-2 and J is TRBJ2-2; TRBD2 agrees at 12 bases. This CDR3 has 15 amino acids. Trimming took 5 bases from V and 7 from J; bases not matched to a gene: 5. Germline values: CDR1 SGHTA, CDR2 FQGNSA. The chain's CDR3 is CASSGLAGSLGELFF. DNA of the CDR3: TGTGCCAGCAGCGGACTAGCGGGAAGTCTCGGGGAGCTGTTTTTT.

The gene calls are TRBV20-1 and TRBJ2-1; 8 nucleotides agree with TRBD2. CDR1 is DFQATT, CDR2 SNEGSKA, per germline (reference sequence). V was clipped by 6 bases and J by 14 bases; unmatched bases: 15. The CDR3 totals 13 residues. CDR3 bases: TGCAGTGCCCCCCTTGCAGGAGCGGGAGTTGAGTTCTTC. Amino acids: CSAPLAGAGVEFF.

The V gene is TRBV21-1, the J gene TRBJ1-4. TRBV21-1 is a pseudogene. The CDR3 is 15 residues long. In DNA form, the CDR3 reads TGTGCCAGCAGCAAAGGGCCGGAATACGTGGGAAAACTGTTTTTT. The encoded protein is CASSKGPEYVGKLFF.

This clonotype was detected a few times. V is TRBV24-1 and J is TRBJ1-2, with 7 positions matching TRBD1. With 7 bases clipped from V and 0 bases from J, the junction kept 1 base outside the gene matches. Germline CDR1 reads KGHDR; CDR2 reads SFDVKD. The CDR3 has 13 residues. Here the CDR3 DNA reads TGTGCCACCAGGGGACAGACTAACTATGGCTACACCTTC. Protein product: CATRGQTNYGYTF.

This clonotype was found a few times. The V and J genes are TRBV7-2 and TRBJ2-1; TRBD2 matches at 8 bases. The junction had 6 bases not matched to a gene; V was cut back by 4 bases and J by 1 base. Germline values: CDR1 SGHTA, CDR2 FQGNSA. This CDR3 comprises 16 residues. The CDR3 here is CASSSATSGSYNEQFF. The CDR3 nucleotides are TGTGCCAGCAGCTCAGCAACTAGCGGTTCCTACAATGAGCAGTTCTTC.

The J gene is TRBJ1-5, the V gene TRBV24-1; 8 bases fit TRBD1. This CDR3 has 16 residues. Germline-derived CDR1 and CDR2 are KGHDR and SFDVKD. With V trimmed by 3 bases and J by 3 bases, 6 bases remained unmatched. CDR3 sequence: CATSDPRTGNNQPQHF. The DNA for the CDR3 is TGTGCCACCAGTGATCCGAGGACAGGGAACAATCAGCCCCAGCATTTT.

CDR3 sequence reads: CASSKVSQCQSYEQYF. Here the CDR3 DNA reads TGTGCCAGCAGCAAAGTCTCTCAGTGTCAATCCTACGAGCAGTACTTC. This chain joins TRBV21-1 and TRBJ2-7. TRBV21-1 is classified as a pseudogene. This CDR3 has 16 amino acids.

CDR3 in DNA: TGTGCCAGCAGCCCCTCAATTGCAACTAATGAAAAACTGTTTTTT. As protein: CASSPSIATNEKLFF. This rearrangement joins TRBV12-3 or TRBV12-4 to TRBJ1-4; D is undetermined. V lost 6 bases, J lost 0 bases, and 11 bases lay in between. CDR3 size: 15 residues.

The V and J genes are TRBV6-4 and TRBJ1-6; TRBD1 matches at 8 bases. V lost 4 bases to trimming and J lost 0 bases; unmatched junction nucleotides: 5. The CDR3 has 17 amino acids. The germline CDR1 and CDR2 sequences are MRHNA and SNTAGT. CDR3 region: CASSGQGPSSYNSPLHF. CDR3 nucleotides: TGTGCCAGCAGTGGACAGGGGCCGAGCTCCTATAATTCACCCCTCCACTTT.

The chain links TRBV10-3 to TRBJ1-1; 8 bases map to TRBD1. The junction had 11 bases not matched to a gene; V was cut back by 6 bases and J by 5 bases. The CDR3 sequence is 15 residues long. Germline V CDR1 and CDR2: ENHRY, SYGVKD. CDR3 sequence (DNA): TGTGCCATCAGGAAAAACACAGGGGGAGGAACTGAAGCTTTCTTT. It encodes CAIRKNTGGGTEAFF.

In nucleotides, the CDR3 is TGCGCCAGCAGCTTGGGCGGCAGGGCCCACAATGAGCAGTTCTTC. Protein: CASSLGGRAHNEQFF. This chain joins TRBV5-1 and TRBJ2-1, with D possibly being TRBD1 (5 bases). Trimming pared 0 bases from V and 5 bases from J, leaving 12 bases between. The CDR3 is made up of 15 amino acids. The V gene's germline CDR1 is SGHRS and CDR2 YFSETQ.

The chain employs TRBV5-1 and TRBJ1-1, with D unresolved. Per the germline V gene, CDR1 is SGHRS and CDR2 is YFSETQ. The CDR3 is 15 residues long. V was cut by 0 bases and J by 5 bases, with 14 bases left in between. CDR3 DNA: TGCGCCAGCAGCTTGGCTACACTTCAGAGGACTGAAGCTTTCTTT. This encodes CASSLATLQRTEAFF.